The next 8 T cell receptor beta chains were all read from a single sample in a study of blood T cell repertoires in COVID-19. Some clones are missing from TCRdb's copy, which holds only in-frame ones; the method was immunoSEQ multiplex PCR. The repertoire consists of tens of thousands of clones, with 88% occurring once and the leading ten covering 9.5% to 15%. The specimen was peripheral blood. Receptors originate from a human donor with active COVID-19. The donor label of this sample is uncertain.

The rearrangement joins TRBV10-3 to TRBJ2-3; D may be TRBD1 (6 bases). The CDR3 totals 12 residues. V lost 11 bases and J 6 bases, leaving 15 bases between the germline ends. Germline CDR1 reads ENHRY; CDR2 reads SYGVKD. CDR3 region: CALGGRSDTQYF. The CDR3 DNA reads TGTGCCCTAGGGGGTCGGTCCGATACGCAGTATTTT.

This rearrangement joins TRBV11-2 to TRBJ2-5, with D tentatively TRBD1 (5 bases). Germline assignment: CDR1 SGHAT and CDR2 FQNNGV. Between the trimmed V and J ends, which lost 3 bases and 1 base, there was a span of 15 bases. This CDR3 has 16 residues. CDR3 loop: CASSLAGQKSQETQYF. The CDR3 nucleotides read TGTGCCAGCAGCTTGGCTGGACAAAAGTCCCAAGAGACCCAGTACTTC. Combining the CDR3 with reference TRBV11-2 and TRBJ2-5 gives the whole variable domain EAGVAQSPRYKIIEKRQSVAFWCNPISGHATLYWYQQILGQGPKLLIQFQNNGVVDDSQLPKDRFSAERLKGVDSTLKIQPAKLEDSAVYLCASSLAGQKSQETQYFGPGTRLLVL.

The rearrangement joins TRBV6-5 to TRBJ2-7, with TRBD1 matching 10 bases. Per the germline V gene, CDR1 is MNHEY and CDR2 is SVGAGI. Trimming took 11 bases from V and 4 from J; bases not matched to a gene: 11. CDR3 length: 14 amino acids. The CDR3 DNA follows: TGTGCCTGCGCCGCGGGGACAGGGGCTTACGAGCAGTACTTC. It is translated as CACAAGTGAYEQYF.

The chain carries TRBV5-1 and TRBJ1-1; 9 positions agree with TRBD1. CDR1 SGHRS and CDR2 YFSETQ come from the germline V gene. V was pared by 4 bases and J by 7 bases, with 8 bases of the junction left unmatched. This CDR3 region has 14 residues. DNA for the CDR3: TGCGCCAGCAGCCAACAGGGGGCGCCAGGTGAAGCTTTCTTT. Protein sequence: CASSQQGAPGEAFF.

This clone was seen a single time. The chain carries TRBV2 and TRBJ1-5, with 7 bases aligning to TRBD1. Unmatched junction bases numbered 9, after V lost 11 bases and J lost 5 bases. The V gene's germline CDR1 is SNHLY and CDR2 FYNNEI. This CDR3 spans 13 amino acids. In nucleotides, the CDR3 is TGTGCCGGTAAACAGGGGACCCATCAGCCCCAGCATTTT. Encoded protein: CAGKQGTHQPQHF.

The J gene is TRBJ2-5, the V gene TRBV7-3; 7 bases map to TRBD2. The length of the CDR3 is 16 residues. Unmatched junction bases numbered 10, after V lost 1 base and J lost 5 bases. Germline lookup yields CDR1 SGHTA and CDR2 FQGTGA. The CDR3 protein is CASSLNFARGTETQYF. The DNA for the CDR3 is TGTGCCAGCAGCTTAAACTTTGCGCGGGGGACGGAGACCCAGTACTTC.

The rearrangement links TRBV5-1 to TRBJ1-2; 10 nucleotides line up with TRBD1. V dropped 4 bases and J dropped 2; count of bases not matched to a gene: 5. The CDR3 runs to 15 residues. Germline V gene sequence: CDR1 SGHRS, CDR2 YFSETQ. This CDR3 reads CASSPGTGANYGYTF. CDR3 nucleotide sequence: TGCGCCAGCAGCCCAGGGACAGGGGCAAACTATGGCTACACCTTC. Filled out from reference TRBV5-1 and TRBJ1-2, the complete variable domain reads KAGVTQTPRYLIKTRGQQVTLSCSPISGHRSVSWYQQTPGQGLQFLFEYFSETQRNKGNFPGRFSGRQFSNSRSEMNVSTLELGDSALYLCASSPGTGANYGYTFGSGTRLTVV.

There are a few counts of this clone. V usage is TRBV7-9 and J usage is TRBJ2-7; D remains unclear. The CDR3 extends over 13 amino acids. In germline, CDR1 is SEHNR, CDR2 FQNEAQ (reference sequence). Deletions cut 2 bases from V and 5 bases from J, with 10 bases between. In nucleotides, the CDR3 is TGTGCCAGCAGCTTAACGCAAAGCCACGAGCAGTACTTC. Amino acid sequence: CASSLTQSHEQYF.